This TCR beta chain was sequenced for a study of siplizumab effects on memory and regulatory T cells. Germline CDR1 reads ENHRY; CDR2 reads SYGVKD. The CDR3 sequence is 14 residues long. V shed 8 bases, J shed 6 bases, and the junction held 6 bases outside the gene matches. Assays covered 95,000 to 100,000 TCR templates per sample. This table comes from immunoSEQ multiplex PCR, and its TCRdb copy is limited to in-frame clones, with some not included. In the table there are around 83,000 clones, about nine tenths of which are singletons. Notes on this clone: No antigen is known for it.

Overall study findings and caveats: Siplizumab significantly lowered the alloreactive sequences that could be traced to unstimulated CD4+ memory cells. Where siplizumab was present, mappable alloreactive CD4+ clones averaged approximately 66% Treg-derived, compared with 26.9% in controls. For siplizumab cultures, the suppressive function of their proliferating Tregs was not confirmed.

The receptor comes from a human donor in good health. The specimen was CD4+ T cells sorted from blood. The chain links TRBV10-3 to TRBJ2-2; 10 bases match TRBD2. CDR3 residues: CAISSGRASGELFF. DNA of the CDR3: TGTGCCATCTCCAGCGGGAGGGCCTCCGGGGAGCTGTTTTTT.